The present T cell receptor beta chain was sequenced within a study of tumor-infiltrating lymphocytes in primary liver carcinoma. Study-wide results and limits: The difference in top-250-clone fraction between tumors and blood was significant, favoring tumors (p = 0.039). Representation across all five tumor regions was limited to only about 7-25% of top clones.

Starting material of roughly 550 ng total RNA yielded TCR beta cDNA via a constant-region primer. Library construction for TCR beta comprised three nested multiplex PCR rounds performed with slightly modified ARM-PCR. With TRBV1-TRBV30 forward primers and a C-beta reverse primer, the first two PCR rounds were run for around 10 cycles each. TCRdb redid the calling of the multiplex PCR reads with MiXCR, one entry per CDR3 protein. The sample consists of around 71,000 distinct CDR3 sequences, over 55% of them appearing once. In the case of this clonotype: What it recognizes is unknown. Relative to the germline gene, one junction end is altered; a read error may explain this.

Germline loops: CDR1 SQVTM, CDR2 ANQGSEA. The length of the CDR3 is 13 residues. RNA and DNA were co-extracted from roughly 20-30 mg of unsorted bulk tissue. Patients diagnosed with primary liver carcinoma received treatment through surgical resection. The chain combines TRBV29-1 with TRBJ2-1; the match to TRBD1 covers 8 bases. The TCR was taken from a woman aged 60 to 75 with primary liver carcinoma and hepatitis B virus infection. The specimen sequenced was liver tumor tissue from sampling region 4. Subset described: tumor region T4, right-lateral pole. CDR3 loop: CSLEGDRNNEQLF. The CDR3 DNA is TGCAGCCTTGAGGGGGACAGGAACAATGAGCAGTTATTT.